The following is a TCR beta chain sequence with its context. Its antigen specificity is not known. No base-level quality is on record; no much larger clone is a single base apart. Amplification of TCR beta CDR3 regions was carried out from RNA transcripts. The TCR CDR3 was subjected to a first round of RT-PCR using the HTBI primer set and the Qiagen OneStep RT-PCR kit. The libraries were constructed in a second round of multiplex PCR and then size-selected and purified. Sequencing of the libraries was done on an Illumina HiSeq2000 using paired-end 100 bp reads. Processing in the source paper ran as follows. SOAPnuke was used to process the raw data, removing reads that contained adapters or uncalled bases, had a mean Phred below 15, or lacked an exact match to the constant primer or identifier. High-quality paired reads were merged with COPE v1.2.5, and unique nucleotide sequences were defined as clonotypes. MiTCR v1.1 was used to align the clonotypes against IMGT TRBV, TRBD and TRBJ reference segments. Only V-J combinations with frequency above 0.0001, covering about 99% of repertoires, were analysed. The TCS score was defined as the ratio of F50 (clonal expansion) to E x V (chaos), calculated using BLOSUM62-based TCRdist between CDR3 peptides within each V-J. Welch's t-statistics and random forest reduced fewer than 550 V-J features to roughly 13, which were used in a naive Bayes classifier (R e1071). The public reads were reprocessed in TCRdb via fastp at Q25 and MiXCR, keeping in-frame beta chains. Rows are unified per CDR3 protein, each entry keeping the most common DNA and genes. The V and J calls shown here were made by TCRdb, not taken from the authors' results. Recorded for this sample are some 270,000 distinct CDR3 sequences; about an eighth of them occurred a single time. Around 8% of the sample is in the top ten clones.

Stable Graves' hyperthyroidism was defined as no progression to ophthalmopathy during 18 months of follow-up. The hyperthyroidism patients were between 18 and 65 years old and newly diagnosed, with a disease duration of less than 2 months. The study excluded patients with uncontrolled infections, other autoimmune diseases, pregnancy or lactation. Diagnoses relied on clinical symptoms, serum thyroxine and TRAb, thyroid ultrasound and orbital computed tomography. PBMCs were isolated from about 9.2 ml of fresh peripheral blood by Ficoll-Paque density gradient centrifugation. Total RNA was extracted with Trizol reagent, and quality was checked on an Agilent 2100 Bioanalyzer. The data were taken from a study of T cells in Graves' hyperthyroidism and ophthalmopathy (dated by TCRdb to 2018 to 2020). With regard to the full study: Peripheral blood was sampled at the time of initial diagnosis, prior to any treatment. Whether ophthalmopathy could be predicted prospectively was tested in an independent validation cohort made up of 18 to 20 hyperthyroidism patients plus 17 patients who later progressed to ophthalmopathy. To identify TCR V-J signatures that set the groups apart, the researchers used a discovery cohort of roughly 100 patients, made up of some 41 with Graves' ophthalmopathy and about 60 with stable Graves' hyperthyroidism. TCR Vbeta CDR3 sequencing of fewer than 150 peripheral blood samples (43 ophthalmopathy, about 80 hyperthyroidism and around 17 progressor patients) is reported in the paper. The 75 to 100 discovery patients were randomly split 7:3 into training and test sets. The study also compared thyroid tissue and blood T-cell repertoires from about six Graves' hyperthyroidism patients. Once sampling was done, hyperthyroidism patients were given methimazole at a starting dose of 30 mg daily, whereas ophthalmopathy patients were given high-dose intravenous methylprednisolone. Results and caveats for the whole study, not just this receptor: A 13 V-J signature model separated ophthalmopathy from stable hyperthyroidism, with approximately 86% sensitivity and roughly 82% specificity in cross-validation and 80%/75% in testing. Most expanded thyroid clonotypes (frequency above 0.001) were also detected in blood, suggesting blood repertoires may reflect thyroid immune responses. No statistical method was used to set the sample size in advance, and investigators knew the group allocation. In validation, the model predicted progression to ophthalmopathy a median of about 6.5 months before onset, with roughly 70% sensitivity and about 72% specificity.

According to the germline V gene, CDR1 reads SGHAT and CDR2 reads FQNNGV. V ends up 5 bases short and J 13 bases short, with an unmatched junction base count of 7. The CDR3 numbers 11 residues from cysteine through phenylalanine. The only DNA kept is the CDR3, 33 bases in frame from the first base. Sequencing input: blood. This sequence was found in a woman in her 40s with Graves' hyperthyroidism. This sequence uses TRBV11-2 and TRBJ2-5, with 7 bases aligning to TRBD2. The CDR3 corresponds to CASSPGGRVYF. The nucleotide sequence reads TGTGCCAGCAGCCCGGGCGGGAGAGTGTACTTC.